The 20 T cell receptor beta chains below come from one sample, sequenced in a study of a mutant IDH1 vaccine in newly diagnosed glioma. TCRdb's table, derived via immunoSEQ multiplex PCR, lists solely in-frame clones and lacks some. This table has about 44,000 clones, around 93% appearing once. Which antigens these TCRs recognize remains unknown. Indicated time point: week 23, last vaccination. The vaccine gave 300 ug of a 20-mer mutant IDH1 peptide subcutaneously per dose. The sequences come from PBMCs, collected from a glioma patient whose treatment included an IDH1 peptide vaccine. These receptors all come from a man in his forties or fifties with glioma.

This chain connects TRBV11-1 to TRBJ2-5; D gene ambiguous. In germline, CDR1 is SGHAT, CDR2 FQDESV (reference sequence). The V end was cut by 2 bases, the J end by 5 bases, with 15 bases between. CDR3 length: 15 amino acids. Here the CDR3 reads CASSLWDGRRETQYF. CDR3 DNA: TGTGCCAGCAGCTTATGGGATGGACGACGCGAGACCCAGTACTTC.

The genes are TRBV18 and TRBJ2-5; D is unresolved. The V end lost 3 bases, the J end lost 2 bases, and 4 bases lay between the germline ends. The length of the CDR3 is 12 residues. Germline V CDR1 and CDR2: KGHSH, LQKENI. CDR3 in amino acids: CASSPRQETQYF. CDR3 coding DNA: TGTGCCAGCTCACCGCGACAAGAGACCCAGTACTTC.

This chain connects TRBV4-1 to TRBJ1-1; D gene uncertain. CDR3 length equals 15 residues. V was cut by 1 base and J by 5 bases, with 14 bases left in between. Germline V gene sequence: CDR1 MGHRA, CDR2 YSYEKL. The CDR3 loop reads CASSQARTDVTEAFF. The CDR3 DNA is TGCGCCAGCAGCCAAGCTAGGACTGACGTTACTGAAGCTTTCTTT.

This chain uses TRBV18 with TRBJ1-5; D is unresolved. This CDR3 comprises 15 residues. With 6 bases removed from V and 0 bases from J, the gap between germline ends came to 12 bases. Germline V CDR1 and CDR2: KGHSH, LQKENI. As DNA, the CDR3 is TGTGCCAGCTCTCCCTCGACTAATAGCAATCAGCCCCAGCATTTT. Residues: CASSPSTNSNQPQHF. Based on the CDR3 plus reference TRBV18 and TRBJ1-5, the full variable domain is NAGVMQNPRHLVRRRGQEARLRCSPMKGHSHVYWYRQLPEEGLKFMVYLQKENIIDESGMPKERFSAEFPKEGPSILRIQQVVRGDSAAYFCASSPSTNSNQPQHFGDGTRLSIL.

The chain has TRBV19 and TRBJ2-5, with D perhaps TRBD2 (5 bases). The CDR3 runs to 16 residues. Germline loops: CDR1 LNHDA, CDR2 SQIVND (reference sequence). V was cut by 5 bases and J by 4 bases, with 20 bases left in between. CDR3 DNA sequence: TGTGCCAGTAGTTATAGGTGGCTAGCCGGAGGAGAGACCCAGTACTTC. This gives the protein CASSYRWLAGGETQYF.

V gene TRBV7-8 combines with J gene TRBJ1-4, with D perhaps TRBD1 (6 bases). Trimming left V 2 bases short and J 4 bases short, with 11 bases between. Germline V gene sequence: CDR1 SGHVS, CDR2 FQNEAQ. The CDR3 loop spans 15 amino acids. Here the CDR3 reads CASSLRGGLNEKLFF. DNA for the CDR3: TGTGCCAGCAGCTTAAGGGGGGGCCTTAATGAAAAACTGTTTTTT.

In this sample, this clone turned up a few times. This chain uses TRBV13 with TRBJ1-1; D gene ambiguous. The germline CDR1 and CDR2 sequences are PRHDT and FYEKMQ (reference sequence). The CDR3 sequence is 14 residues long. With 3 bases removed from V and 4 bases from J, the gap between germline ends came to 12 bases. The chain's CDR3 is CASSFIGWGTEAFF. CDR3 nucleotides: TGTGCCAGCAGCTTTATAGGTTGGGGCACTGAAGCTTTCTTT.

A few counts support this clone. This chain joins TRBV19 and TRBJ1-2; D unresolved. Germline values: CDR1 LNHDA, CDR2 SQIVND (reference sequence). V was trimmed by 7 bases and J by 4 bases, leaving 16 bases between them. This CDR3 has 14 residues. CDR3 sequence (DNA): TGTGCCAGTACCCGTAGTCGGGCGAGCTATGGCTACACCTTC. Translation gives CASTRSRASYGYTF.

The rearrangement joins TRBV7-6 to TRBJ2-2; 7 bases map to TRBD1. Germline V gene lookup returns CDR1 SGHVS and CDR2 FNYEAQ. The CDR3 is 16 amino acids. Unmatched junction bases numbered 9, after V lost 1 base and J lost 7 bases. CDR3 in amino acids: CASSLVPDRPGGELFF. In DNA form, the CDR3 reads TGTGCCAGCAGCTTAGTACCGGACAGGCCTGGCGGGGAGCTGTTTTTT.

V gene TRBV4-1 combines with J gene TRBJ2-7, with 7 positions matching TRBD1. V dropped 0 bases and J dropped 1; count of bases not matched to a gene: 12. The CDR3 loop spans 18 amino acids. Germline V gene lookup returns CDR1 MGHRA and CDR2 YSYEKL. The CDR3 loop is CASSQDFRDSVGSYEQYF. The CDR3, as DNA: TGCGCCAGCAGCCAAGATTTCAGGGACAGCGTGGGGTCCTACGAGCAGTACTTC.

The rearrangement links TRBV9 to TRBJ1-3, with 10 nucleotides matching TRBD1. CDR3 size: 16 residues. In germline, CDR1 is SGDLS, CDR2 YYNGEE. The trim removed 3 bases at V and 2 bases at J, leaving 5 bases unmatched. Written as DNA, the CDR3 is TGTGCCAGCAGCGACCGGGACAGGGGCACTGGAAACACCATATATTTT. Protein sequence: CASSDRDRGTGNTIYF.

The chain is built from TRBV6-4 and TRBJ2-3; tentative D call: TRBD2 (6 bases). Trimming pared 2 bases from V and 4 bases from J, leaving 13 bases between. This CDR3 is 15 amino acids long. Germline V gene sequence: CDR1 MRHNA, CDR2 SNTAGT. CDR3 protein: CASSDKGLKSDTQYF. CDR3 nucleotide sequence: TGTGCCAGCAGTGACAAGGGACTTAAGTCAGATACGCAGTATTTT.

This sequence joins TRBV28 and TRBJ2-7; 8 bases match TRBD1. V lost 6 bases to trimming and J lost 7 bases; unmatched junction nucleotides: 5. Germline V gives CDR1 MDHEN, CDR2 SYDVKM. The CDR3 runs to 12 residues. CDR3 residues: CASRSGGREQYF. For the CDR3, the DNA is TGTGCCAGCAGATCAGGGGGCCGGGAGCAGTACTTC.

The chain recombines TRBV27 with TRBJ2-7, with TRBD2 matching over 14 bases. From germline, CDR1 is MNHEY and CDR2 SMNVEV (reference sequence). The CDR3 runs 18 residues. Unmatched junction bases numbered 15, after V lost 5 bases and J lost 6 bases. CDR3 DNA: TGTGCCAGCAGTCGTCCGGGACTAGCGGGAGACGGGGCATTCGAGCAGTACTTC. It encodes CASSRPGLAGDGAFEQYF.

This clone was detected only a few times. The chain is built from TRBV2 and TRBJ1-1; D remains ambiguous. The V gene's germline CDR1 is SNHLY and CDR2 FYNNEI. The length of the CDR3 is 12 residues. The V end lost 1 base, the J end lost 6 bases, and 6 bases lay between the germline ends. For the CDR3, the DNA is TGTGCCAGCAGTGAAGGCAGAGCTGAAGCTTTCTTT. Protein: CASSEGRAEAFF.

The genes are TRBV19 and TRBJ1-2; TRBD1 might be the D (6 bases). Trimming pared 2 bases from V and 0 bases from J, leaving 10 bases between. The CDR3 runs 15 residues. Germline loops: CDR1 LNHDA, CDR2 SQIVND (reference sequence). CDR3 protein: CASSILQGANYGYTF. The CDR3 DNA sequence: TGTGCCAGTAGTATATTACAGGGAGCTAACTATGGCTACACCTTC.

V is TRBV7-2 and J is TRBJ2-7, with a tentative D call TRBD2 (5 bases). This CDR3 has 13 amino acids. V was pared by 5 bases and J by 5 bases, with 13 bases between. Germline CDR1 SGHTA, CDR2 FQGNSA. CDR3 nucleotide sequence: TGTGCCAGCAGCACTCGGACCGGGAACGAGCAGTACTTC. Translating it yields CASSTRTGNEQYF.

This clone was seen just once. The chain combines TRBV7-2 with TRBJ1-3; D gene uncertain. V lost 2 bases, J lost 4 bases, and 6 bases lay in between. CDR1 is SGHTA and CDR2 is FQGNSA in the germline V gene. The CDR3 totals 13 residues. The DNA for the CDR3 is TGTGCCAGCAGCTTATCGTTGGGAAACACCATATATTTT. Translation: CASSLSLGNTIYF.

The V and J genes are TRBV28 and TRBJ2-3, with D unresolved. The CDR3 is 11 amino acids. V dropped 3 bases and J dropped 2 bases, with 0 bases sitting between them. The germline CDR1 and CDR2 sequences are MDHEN and SYDVKM. The CDR3 DNA follows: TGTGCCAGCAGTTTCACAGATACGCAGTATTTT. Residues: CASSFTDTQYF.

The chain combines TRBV9 with TRBJ1-1; the match to TRBD1 covers 8 bases. The length of the CDR3 is 14 residues. CDR1 is SGDLS, CDR2 YYNGEE, per germline. Trimming removed 4 bases from V and 5 bases from J; junction bases left unmatched: 7. CDR3 DNA sequence: TGTGCCAGCAGCCCTACAGGGGGTCGAACTGAAGCTTTCTTT. Translating gives CASSPTGGRTEAFF.